This TCR beta chain was captured in a study of T cell responses to AZD1222 COVID-19 vaccine listed by TCRdb under 2021. For the study in its entirety: AZD1222 recipients given second doses at about 4 weeks or at about 12 weeks were pooled, since spike-specific TCR depth and breadth were not found to differ between the two schedules. TCR sequencing was performed for 233 trial participants, of whom 200 to 210 were given two doses of AZD1222 and around 25 were given two doses of MenACWY control vaccine. Trial participants were enrolled into age subgroups of 18-55, 56-69 and 70-plus years, which contained around 140, 26 and 57 TCR-sequenced participants, respectively. Results and caveats for the whole study, not just this receptor: The 56-69-year group was small, and its depth increase did not reach significance, likely because of low power. A significant rise in spike-specific TCR breadth and depth was observed after two AZD1222 doses relative to day 0 and relative to MenACWY recipients. Reportedly, almost half of the unique spike-specific TCRs recognized epitopes lying outside the regions that are mutated in the B.1.351 and B.1.1.7 variants. Conclusions about previously exposed vaccinees are limited because only five to seven AZD1222 recipients were SARS-CoV-2 seropositive at baseline. Participants were mostly white British and included more females than males, and it was suggested by the authors that clonal diversity may have been underestimated. The whole spike protein was spanned by vaccine-associated CD4 TCRs, and dominant responses were seen in regions 160-218 and 743-854. No day 14 peak-response samples were available, so repertoires were characterized only after the peak T cell response.

Taken with the paper, the label for time point translates to: baseline before first vaccination. Vaccinee samples were obtained from the UK trials COV001 and COV002, which included a single-blind randomized controlled phase 2/3 trial of AZD1222 (ChAdOx1 nCoV-19) in healthy adults. Trial participant PBMC samples were collected at day 0 and day 28 after the second dose for TCRbeta chain sequencing. The CDR3 regions of human TCRbeta chains were analyzed by immunosequencing. Per the source publication's procedure: TCRs in the repertoires were compared against a reference library of SARS-CoV-2-specific TCRs that had been generated with the MIRA antigen-specificity platform. Breadth was defined as the fraction of unique TCRs that were SARS-CoV-2-associated, and depth was defined as the fraction of total T cells that were SARS-CoV-2-associated. Using the MIRA data, every spike-specific TCR was mapped to the spike region that the TCR reacted to and assigned to either a CD4 or a CD8 class. Log10-transformed breadth and depth values were compared by one-way ANOVA with Sidak's multiple comparisons tests. What TCRdb holds here is the immuneACCESS table cut down to in-frame rearrangements. Part of the clones is not present; checked against another copy, under half of the missing clones reflect an unresolved V gene, and the others are unexplained. The V and J calls and clone size are taken from that table; D and trimming were inferred from the DNA. Across this sample there are tens of thousands of clones, with approximately 84% seen only once. The ten biggest clones cover around 17% of the sample.

V gives up 8 bases and J gives up 3 bases, and the segment between their germline ends measures 19 bases. Inclusive of the bounding cysteine and phenylalanine, the CDR3 is 15 residues long. Only the CDR3 part of the read is kept: 45 bases, read in frame from the first base. Based on the germline V gene (reference sequence), the CDR1 and CDR2 sequences are LNHDA and SQIVND. With respect to this clone: Its target antigen remains unknown. The input lacks base qualities; no much larger clone sits a single base away.

The source of this sequence is an adult in good health. The chain couples TRBV19 to TRBJ1-1; there is no confident call for the D gene. Specimen: peripheral blood, collected on day 0 of AZD1222 vaccination. The CDR3 protein sequence reads: CASSESPLWDTEAFF. The DNA reads TGTGCCAGTTCGGAGTCACCTCTGTGGGACACTGAAGCTTTCTTT.